This T cell receptor beta chain was found in a study of T cell repertoires in cytomegalovirus infection. The wider study: Matching HLA type, along with CMV infection, was indicated by public TCR beta signatures. Whole-study results and caveats: HLA-C-restricted, CMV-specific TCR beta clonotypes were dominant ex vivo. Identification of carriers of CMV plus the relevant HLA was performed using cumulative public TCR beta family frequency.

Each CDR3 protein gets one entry after TCRdb re-called the reads with MiXCR. The sample contains 290,000 or so distinct CDR3 sequences, about 25% of which appear only once. Trimming left V 8 bases short and J 14 bases short, with 22 bases between. The CDR3 loop spans 14 amino acids. The germline V gene encodes CDR1 MDHEN and CDR2 SYDVKM. Comment on this clonotype: Its antigen is not known.

V gene TRBV28 combines with J gene TRBJ1-6; D may be TRBD1 (5 bases). Sequenced material: PBMCs. This TCR derives from a human donor in good health (CMV status not recorded). Some clones in this sample may be carry-over from other donors' samples. The CDR3 protein is CASRSEQAGGTLHF. CDR3 bases: TGTGCCAGCCGTTCGGAGCAGGCCGGGGGGACCCTCCACTTT. Filled out from reference TRBV28 and TRBJ1-6, the complete variable domain reads DVKVTQSSRYLVKRTGEKVFLECVQDMDHENMFWYRQDPGLGLRLIYFSYDVKMKEKGDIPEGYSVSREKKERFSLILESASTNQTSMYLCASRSEQAGGTLHFGNGTRLTVT.